These 18 T cell receptor beta chains share one sample of origin, sequenced in a study of CXCR3-negative and CXCR3-positive naive CD8 T cells. The study made its TRB cDNA libraries by 5' RACE, adding UMI labels. TCRdb re-called the 5' RACE reads; one entry per CDR3 protein, DNA not given. The sample totals about 82,000 distinct CDR3 sequences. Sequencing input: naive CXCR3- CD8+ T cells from blood. Indicated subset: CD45RO-CCR7+CD27+CD95- naive CD8+ T cells lacking CXCR3 (TNR3-). Receptors were obtained from a human donor in good health. Some clones in this sample may be carry-over from other donors' samples.

The rearrangement uses TRBV7-8 and TRBJ2-7; TCRdb names TRBD1, which stays unverified in the absence of DNA. The germline gives CDR1 SGHVS, CDR2 FQNEAQ. The CDR3 is made up of 14 amino acids. The CDR3 region is CASSPLQGPYEQYF.

The chain recombines TRBV4-3 with TRBJ1-3. CDR3 length: 14 amino acids. Germline CDR1 LGHNA, CDR2 YSLEER. CDR3 residues: CASSQGISGNTIYF.

This sequence joins TRBV27 and TRBJ2-3. The germline V gene has CDR1 MNHEY and CDR2 SMNVEV (reference sequence). CDR3 length: 15 amino acids. CDR3 loop: CASSLSVGITDTQYF.

V usage is TRBV6-2 or TRBV6-3 and J usage is TRBJ1-5; TCRdb selects TRBD1, and the lack of DNA leaves this call unchecked. CDR1 MNHEY and CDR2 SVGEGT come from the germline V gene. The CDR3 is made up of 20 amino acids. The CDR3 spells CASSYVDRVFWDLGNQPQHF.

The CDR3: CASSLEAAGGYTDTQYF. The V call is TRBV7-2, the J call TRBJ2-3; the D call from TCRdb, TRBD2, cannot be confirmed without DNA. CDR3 length: 17 amino acids. CDR1 and CDR2 (germline): SGHTA, FQGNSA.

The rearrangement links TRBV29-1 to TRBJ2-5; TCRdb outputs TRBD1, but without DNA this stays unchecked. The CDR3 consists of 14 residues. From germline, CDR1 is SQVTM and CDR2 ANQGSEA. The CDR3 spells CSASPRDRQETQYF.

This chain links TRBV23-1 with TRBJ2-3; with no DNA, the TCRdb D assignment of TRBD2 cannot be verified. TRBV23-1 is reported as an ORF; its role is uncertain. CDR3 length: 15 residues. The CDR3 region is CASSRGAGGLYTQYF.

The chain links TRBV29-1 to TRBJ2-1; absent DNA, TCRdb's TRBD2 call cannot be checked. The CDR3 consists of 13 residues. Per the germline V gene, CDR1 is SQVTM and CDR2 is ANQGSEA. CDR3: CSVRLADYNEQFF.

The gene calls are TRBV28 and TRBJ2-1. The CDR3 consists of 14 residues. CDR1 is MDHEN, CDR2 SYDVKM, per germline. The CDR3 region is CASRSTGPYNEQFF.

CDR3: CSVSRNNEQFF. This chain links TRBV29-1 with TRBJ2-1; TCRdb calls TRBD1, which cannot be checked without DNA. The CDR3 is 11 residues long. CDR1 is SQVTM and CDR2 is ANQGSEA in the germline V gene.

The chain combines TRBV29-1 with TRBJ2-3; the TCRdb D gene call, TRBD2, has no DNA to confirm it. Germline-derived CDR1 and CDR2 are SQVTM and ANQGSEA. CDR3 length: 14 residues. This chain's CDR3 is CSVEGEGGTDTQYF.

The J gene is TRBJ2-1, the V gene TRBV7-3; TCRdb names TRBD2, which stays unverified in the absence of DNA. CDR1 and CDR2 (germline): SGHTA, FQGTGA. CDR3 length equals 15 residues. The CDR3 protein is CASSFDLAGLDEQFF.

The J gene is TRBJ2-7, the V gene TRBV2; the TCRdb D gene call, TRBD2, has no DNA to confirm it. This CDR3 spans 15 amino acids. Germline assignment: CDR1 SNHLY and CDR2 FYNNEI. The CDR3 sequence is CASNGRGGLGYEQYF.

The CDR3 spells CASSPRTSGWNEQFF. The rearrangement uses TRBV28 and TRBJ2-1; TCRdb's assignment of TRBD2 cannot be checked, as there is no DNA. Germline lookup yields CDR1 MDHEN and CDR2 SYDVKM. This CDR3 has 15 residues. The variable domain in full, completed from reference TRBV28 and TRBJ2-1, reads DVKVTQSSRYLVKRTGEKVFLECVQDMDHENMFWYRQDPGLGLRLIYFSYDVKMKEKGDIPEGYSVSREKKERFSLILESASTNQTSMYLCASSPRTSGWNEQFFGPGTRLTVL.

The chain is built from TRBV29-1 and TRBJ1-2. Germline loops: CDR1 SQVTM, CDR2 ANQGSEA. The length of the CDR3 is 12 residues. The CDR3 protein is CSGSGGADGYTF.

V and J are TRBV20-1 and TRBJ2-1; TCRdb designates TRBD2, a call that cannot be tested without DNA. The CDR3 totals 15 residues. CDR1 and CDR2 from the germline V gene are DFQATT and SNEGSKA (reference sequence). CDR3 region: CSARDQEGPYNEQFF.

The chain has TRBV29-1 and TRBJ1-2; there is no DNA to check the TCRdb D call of TRBD1. In germline, CDR1 is SQVTM, CDR2 ANQGSEA. The CDR3 sequence is 15 residues long. The CDR3 region is CSVAHSTGYGYGYTF.

The chain recombines TRBV28 with TRBJ2-3; checking the TCRdb D call of TRBD1 is not possible without DNA. Germline values: CDR1 MDHEN, CDR2 SYDVKM. The CDR3 has 14 amino acids. CDR3: CASTFRDNTDTQYF.